These 2 T cell receptor beta chains were all obtained from the same sample, sequenced in a study of blood T cell repertoires in COVID-19. Repertoires were generated with immunoSEQ multiplex PCR, while TCRdb's copy carries only in-frame clones and drops some. The sample includes just over 250,000 clones, approximately 87% seen only once; the top ten take over 2%. Source material: peripheral blood. The receptors shown here come from a woman in her forties or fifties with acute or convalescent COVID-19.

This chain uses TRBV6-1 with TRBJ1-1; 10 bases match TRBD1. V was pared by 3 bases and J by 7 bases, with 8 bases of the junction left unmatched. CDR1 MNHNS and CDR2 SASEGT come from the germline V gene. The CDR3 contains 15 residues. The CDR3 loop is CASSDSGQGRIEAFF. The DNA for the CDR3 is TGTGCCAGCAGTGATTCGGGACAGGGGAGAATTGAAGCTTTCTTT.

The V gene is TRBV27, the J gene TRBJ2-5; 10 nucleotides agree with TRBD2. This CDR3 spans 16 amino acids. V was pared by 2 bases and J by 5 bases, with 8 bases of the junction left unmatched. In germline, CDR1 is MNHEY, CDR2 SMNVEV (reference sequence). The CDR3, as DNA: TGTGCCAGCAGTTTAGGTTTAGCGGGAGGAGCCGAGACCCAGTACTTC. Its protein is CASSLGLAGGAETQYF.